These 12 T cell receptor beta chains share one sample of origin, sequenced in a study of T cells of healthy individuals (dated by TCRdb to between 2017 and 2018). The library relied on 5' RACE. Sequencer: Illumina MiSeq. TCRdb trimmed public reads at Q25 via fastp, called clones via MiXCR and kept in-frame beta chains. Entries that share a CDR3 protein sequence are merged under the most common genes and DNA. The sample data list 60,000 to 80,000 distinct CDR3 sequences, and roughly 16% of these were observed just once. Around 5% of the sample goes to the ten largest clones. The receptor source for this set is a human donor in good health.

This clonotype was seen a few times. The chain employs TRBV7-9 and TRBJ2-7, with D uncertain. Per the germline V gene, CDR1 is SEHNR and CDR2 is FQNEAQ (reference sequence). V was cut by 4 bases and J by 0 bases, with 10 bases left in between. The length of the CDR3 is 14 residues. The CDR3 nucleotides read TGTGCCAGCAGCTCGCCTAAAAGCTCCTACGAGCAGTACTTC. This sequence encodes CASSSPKSSYEQYF.

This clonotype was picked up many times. The DNA for the CDR3 is TGCGCCAGCAGCTTGGCCGGAGATAAAGAGACCCAGTACTTC. Protein sequence: CASSLAGDKETQYF. J is TRBJ2-5 and V is TRBV5-1; no clear D. CDR1 is SGHRS, CDR2 YFSETQ, per germline. The V gene lost 0 bases and the J gene lost 3 bases, with 9 bases spanning the gap. The CDR3 is 14 amino acids. Variable domain in full (rest from reference TRBV5-1 and TRBJ2-5): KAGVTQTPRYLIKTRGQQVTLSCSPISGHRSVSWYQQTPGQGLQFLFEYFSETQRNKGNFPGRFSGRQFSNSRSEMNVSTLELGDSALYLCASSLAGDKETQYFGPGTRLLVL.

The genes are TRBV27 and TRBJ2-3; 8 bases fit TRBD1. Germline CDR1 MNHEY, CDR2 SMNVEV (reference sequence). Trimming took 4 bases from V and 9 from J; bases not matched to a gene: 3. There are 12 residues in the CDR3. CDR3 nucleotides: TGTGCCAGCAGTTACGGACAGGGCACGCAGTATTTT. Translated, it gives CASSYGQGTQYF.

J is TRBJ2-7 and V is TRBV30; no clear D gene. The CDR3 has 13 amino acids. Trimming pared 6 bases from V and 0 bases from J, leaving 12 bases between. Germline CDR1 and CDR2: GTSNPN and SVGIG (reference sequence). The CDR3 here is CACRAERSYEQYF. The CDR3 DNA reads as TGTGCCTGTCGGGCCGAACGCTCCTACGAGCAGTACTTC.

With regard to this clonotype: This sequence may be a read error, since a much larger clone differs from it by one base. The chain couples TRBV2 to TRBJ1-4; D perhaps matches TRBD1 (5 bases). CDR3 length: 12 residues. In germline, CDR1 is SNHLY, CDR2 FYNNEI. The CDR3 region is CTNQGANEKLFF. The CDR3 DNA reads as TGTACCAACCAGGGAGCTAATGAAAAACTGTTTTTT.

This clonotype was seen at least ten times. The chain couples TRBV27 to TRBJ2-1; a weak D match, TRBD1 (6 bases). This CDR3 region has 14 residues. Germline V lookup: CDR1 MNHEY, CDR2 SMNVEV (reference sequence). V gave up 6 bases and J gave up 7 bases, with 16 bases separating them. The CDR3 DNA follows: TGTGCCAGCAGCCCAACCAGGACAGTAAATGAGCAGTTCTTC. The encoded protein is CASSPTRTVNEQFF.

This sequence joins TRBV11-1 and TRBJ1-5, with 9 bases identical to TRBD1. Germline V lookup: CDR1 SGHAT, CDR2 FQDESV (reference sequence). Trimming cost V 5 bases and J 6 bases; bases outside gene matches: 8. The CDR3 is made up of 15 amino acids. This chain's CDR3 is CASSLGTGKGQPQHF. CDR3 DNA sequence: TGTGCCAGCAGCCTCGGGACAGGGAAAGGTCAGCCCCAGCATTTT.

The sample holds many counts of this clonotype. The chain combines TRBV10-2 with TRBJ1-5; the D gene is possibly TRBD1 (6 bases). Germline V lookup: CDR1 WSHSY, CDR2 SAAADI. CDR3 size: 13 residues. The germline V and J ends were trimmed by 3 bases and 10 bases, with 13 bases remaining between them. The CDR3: CASSEQGIRPQHF. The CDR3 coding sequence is TGCGCCAGCAGTGAACAGGGAATCCGTCCCCAGCATTTT.

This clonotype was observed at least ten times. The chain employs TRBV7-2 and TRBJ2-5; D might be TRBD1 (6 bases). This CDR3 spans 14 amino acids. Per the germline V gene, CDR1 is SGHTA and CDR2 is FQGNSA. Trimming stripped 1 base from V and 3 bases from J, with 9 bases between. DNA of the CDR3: TGTGCCAGCAGCTTAGTGGCAGGGGAAGAGACCCAGTACTTC. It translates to CASSLVAGEETQYF.

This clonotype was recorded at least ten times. CDR3 region: CASSYGLGGAEQFF. In nucleotides, the CDR3 is TGTGCCAGCAGTTACGGGTTAGGAGGCGCTGAGCAGTTCTTC. This chain connects TRBV6-2 or TRBV6-3 to TRBJ2-1; a possible D gene is TRBD2 (5 bases). The germline gives CDR1 MNHEY, CDR2 SVGEGT. Trimming pared 2 bases from V and 9 bases from J, leaving 14 bases between. The CDR3 has 14 residues.

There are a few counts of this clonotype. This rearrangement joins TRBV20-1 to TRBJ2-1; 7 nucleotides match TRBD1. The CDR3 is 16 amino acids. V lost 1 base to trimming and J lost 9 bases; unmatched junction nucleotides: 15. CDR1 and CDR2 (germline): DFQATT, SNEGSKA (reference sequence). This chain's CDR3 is CSARAVVWTGRGEQFF. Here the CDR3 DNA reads TGCAGTGCTAGAGCCGTTGTTTGGACAGGCCGGGGTGAGCAGTTCTTC.

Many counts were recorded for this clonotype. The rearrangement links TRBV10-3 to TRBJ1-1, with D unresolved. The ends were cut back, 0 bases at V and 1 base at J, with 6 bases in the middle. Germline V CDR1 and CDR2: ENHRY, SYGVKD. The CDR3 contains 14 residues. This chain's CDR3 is CAISESGTNTEAFF. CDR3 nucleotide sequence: TGTGCCATCAGTGAGTCTGGCACGAACACTGAAGCTTTCTTT.